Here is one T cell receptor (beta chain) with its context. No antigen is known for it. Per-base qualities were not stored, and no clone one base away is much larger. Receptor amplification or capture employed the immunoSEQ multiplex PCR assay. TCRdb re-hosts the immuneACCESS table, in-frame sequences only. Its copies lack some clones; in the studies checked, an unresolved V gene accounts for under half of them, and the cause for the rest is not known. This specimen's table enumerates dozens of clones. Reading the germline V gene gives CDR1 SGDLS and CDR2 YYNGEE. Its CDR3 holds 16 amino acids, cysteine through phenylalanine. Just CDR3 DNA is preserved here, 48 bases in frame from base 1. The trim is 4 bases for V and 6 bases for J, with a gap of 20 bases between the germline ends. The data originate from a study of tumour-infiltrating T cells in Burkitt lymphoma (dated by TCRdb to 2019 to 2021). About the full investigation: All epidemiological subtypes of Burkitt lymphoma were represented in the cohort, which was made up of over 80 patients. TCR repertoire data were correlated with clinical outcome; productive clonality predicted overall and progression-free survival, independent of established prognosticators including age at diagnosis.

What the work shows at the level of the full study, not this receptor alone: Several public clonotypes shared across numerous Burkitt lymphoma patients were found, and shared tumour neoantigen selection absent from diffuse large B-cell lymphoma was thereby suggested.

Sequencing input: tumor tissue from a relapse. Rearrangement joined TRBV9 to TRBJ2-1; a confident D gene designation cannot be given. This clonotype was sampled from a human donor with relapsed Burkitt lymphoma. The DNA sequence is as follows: TGTGCCAGCAGCCCCCTAGAGGCTTTTAATTCCAATGAGCAGTTCTTC. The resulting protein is CASSPLEAFNSNEQFF.